The 4 T cell receptor beta chains listed next were all sequenced from one sample in a study of T-cell reconstitution after alpha-beta-depleted transplantation in children. The authors prepared the TCRbeta library with unique molecular identifiers. TCRdb reprocessed the PCR reads with MiXCR, giving one entry per CDR3 protein. In the table there are 100,000 to 120,000 distinct CDR3 sequences, 10% of which are singletons. The sequencing used PBMCs from the stem cell graft donor, collected from the stem cell graft. The receptors were sampled from a human donor who donated a stem cell graft to a child with acute lymphoblastic leukemia.

V is TRBV12-3 or TRBV12-4 and J is TRBJ2-4; the match to TRBD1 covers 7 bases. CDR3 length equals 17 residues. Trimming removed 6 bases from V and 0 bases from J; junction bases left unmatched: 11. CDR3: CASRSIGQAKAKNIQYF. CDR3 coding DNA: TGTGCCAGCAGGTCAATTGGACAGGCAAAAGCCAAAAACATTCAGTACTTC.

This clonotype occurred many times. The V gene is TRBV7-9, the J gene TRBJ2-3; D ambiguous. The CDR3 has 14 residues. CDR1 is SEHNR, CDR2 FQNEAQ, per germline (reference sequence). Between the trimmed V and J ends, which lost 5 bases and 7 bases, there was a span of 16 bases. CDR3: CASSPSQLGYTQYF. The DNA for the CDR3 is TGTGCCAGCAGCCCTTCCCAGTTGGGCTATACGCAGTATTTT. The full variable domain, rest sourced from reference TRBV7-9 and TRBJ2-3, is DTGVSQNPRHKITKRGQNVTFRCDPISEHNRLYWYRQTLGQGPEFLTYFQNEAQLEKSRLLSDRFSAERPKGSFSTLEIQRTEQGDSAMYLCASSPSQLGYTQYFGPGTRLTVL.

This clonotype was observed a handful of times. The CDR3 region is CASSFALDAHRSTNEKLFF. CDR3 sequence (DNA): TGTGCCAGCAGTTTTGCCCTAGACGCTCACCGATCAACTAATGAAAAACTGTTTTTT. The chain joins TRBV12-3 or TRBV12-4 to TRBJ1-4; no definite D call. With 3 bases removed from V and 0 bases from J, the gap between germline ends came to 20 bases. The length of the CDR3 is 19 residues.

This clonotype has at least ten counts. CDR3 sequence reads: CASTPGLGSYEQYF. As DNA, the CDR3 is TGTGCCAGCACCCCGGGACTAGGCTCCTACGAGCAGTACTTC. The gene calls are TRBV12-3 or TRBV12-4 and TRBJ2-7; 8 nucleotides align to TRBD2. V gave up 7 bases and J gave up 0 bases; unmatched junction bases: 5. This CDR3 has 14 amino acids.